Shown below are 8 T cell receptor beta chains from a single sample sequenced in a study of cytomegalovirus exposure and HLA in healthy donors. A multiplex PCR was run with 60 Vbeta primers and 13 Jbeta primers. Only in-frame clones appear in the TCRdb table, and some are missing; sequencing was by immunoSEQ multiplex PCR. The sample contains roughly 59,000 clones, approximately 70% of which appear only once. The sample was PBMCs. The receptor source for this set is a man aged 40-49 years in good health and CMV-seropositive.

This sequence joins TRBV11-2 and TRBJ1-6, with a possible D match to TRBD1 (6 bases). The CDR3 covers 12 residues. CDR1 is SGHAT, CDR2 FQNNGV, per germline. Between the trimmed V and J ends, which lost 5 bases and 7 bases, there was a span of 6 bases. The CDR3 DNA reads as TGTGCCAGCAGCACAGGGAATTCACCCCTCCACTTT. Amino acids: CASSTGNSPLHF. Looking up the rest from reference TRBV11-2 and TRBJ1-6 gives the full variable domain: EAGVAQSPRYKIIEKRQSVAFWCNPISGHATLYWYQQILGQGPKLLIQFQNNGVVDDSQLPKDRFSAERLKGVDSTLKIQPAKLEDSAVYLCASSTGNSPLHFGNGTRLTVT.

The chain links TRBV10-3 to TRBJ1-1; 10 positions agree with TRBD1. Germline V lookup: CDR1 ENHRY, CDR2 SYGVKD. The J segment lost 4 bases and the V segment lost 8 bases, leaving 1 base of the junction unmatched. CDR3 size: 12 residues. The CDR3 here is CAIGTGATEAFF. The CDR3 DNA sequence: TGTGCCATCGGGACAGGGGCCACTGAAGCTTTCTTT.

V and J are TRBV6-5 and TRBJ2-7; D not resolved. Germline V lookup: CDR1 MNHEY, CDR2 SVGAGI. The CDR3 contains 12 residues. Between the trimmed V and J ends, which lost 7 bases and 3 bases, there was a span of 10 bases. CDR3 coding DNA: TGTGCCAGCACCTCCAGAGGCTACGAGCAGTACTTC. Amino acid sequence: CASTSRGYEQYF.

This CDR3 reads CAWAGTVSYNEQFF. In DNA form, the CDR3 reads TGTGCCTGGGCCGGGACAGTCTCCTACAATGAGCAGTTCTTC. The gene calls are TRBV30 and TRBJ2-1; TRBD1 matches 7 bases. In germline, CDR1 is GTSNPN, CDR2 SVGIG (reference sequence). After removal of 5 bases from V and 0 bases from J, the junction contained 4 bases not matched to a gene. CDR3 length: 14 amino acids. Full variable domain (outside the CDR3, taken from reference TRBV30 and TRBJ2-1): SQTIHQWPATLVQPVGSPLSLECTVEGTSNPNLYWYRQAAGRGLQLLFYSVGIGQISSEVPQNLSASRPQDRQFILSSKKLLLSDSGFYLCAWAGTVSYNEQFFGPGTRLTVL.

The V gene is TRBV6-5, the J gene TRBJ2-5, with D possibly TRBD1 on 6 matching bases. The CDR3 has 15 amino acids. The V gene's germline CDR1 is MNHEY and CDR2 SVGAGI. The germline V and J ends were trimmed by 8 bases and 7 bases, with 23 bases remaining between them. The CDR3 DNA follows: TGTGCCAGCGAGTTCTCGACAGGCAGAGGGGGGACCCAGTACTTC. Residues: CASEFSTGRGGTQYF.

The V and J genes are TRBV7-9 and TRBJ2-1; 10 nucleotides align to TRBD1. This CDR3 region has 13 residues. Germline V gene sequence: CDR1 SEHNR, CDR2 FQNEAQ (reference sequence). V lost 4 bases, J lost 12 bases, and 6 bases stayed unmatched. The CDR3 here is CASSWTGGGWQFF. The CDR3 bases are TGTGCCAGCAGCTGGACAGGGGGTGGGTGGCAGTTCTTC.

The chain uses TRBV5-4 and TRBJ2-1, with D maybe TRBD2 (6 bases). CDR3 length: 16 residues. From germline, CDR1 is SGHNT and CDR2 YYREEE (reference sequence). V dropped 0 bases and J dropped 4 bases, with 14 bases sitting between them. This CDR3 is CASSLETGASYNEQFF. The CDR3 DNA follows: TGTGCCAGCAGCTTGGAAACGGGAGCCTCATACAATGAGCAGTTCTTC. Based on the CDR3 plus reference TRBV5-4 and TRBJ2-1, the full variable domain is ETGVTQSPTHLIKTRGQQVTLRCSSQSGHNTVSWYQQALGQGPQFIFQYYREEENGRGNFPPRFSGLQFPNYSSELNVNALELDDSALYLCASSLETGASYNEQFFGPGTRLTVL.

The gene calls are TRBV5-1 and TRBJ2-1; 12 bases are shared with TRBD1. Germline V gives CDR1 SGHRS, CDR2 YFSETQ. This CDR3 spans 16 amino acids. The V segment lost 0 bases and the J segment 4 bases; nucleotides outside the gene matches: 2. CDR3 protein: CASSLGDRGPYNEQFF. The DNA for the CDR3 is TGCGCCAGCAGCTTGGGGGACAGGGGGCCATACAATGAGCAGTTCTTC.